This TCR beta chain was identified in a study of blood T cell repertoires in COVID-19. Study information: The United States, Italy and Spain supplied acute and convalescent COVID-19 samples. T cells, B-cell-depleted T cells, or PBMCs supplied cDNA or gDNA.

As processed by the authors: Scientists estimated how many nucleated cells there were by amplifying reference gene primers. The repertoire was sequenced with immunoSEQ multiplex PCR; TCRdb's copy has only in-frame clones and lacks some. Clone size and the V and J calls come from that table; the DNA yielded D and trimming. The sample consists of 270,000 or so clones, roughly nine tenths of them appearing once. Trimming shortened V by 0 bases and J by 2 bases, and 16 bases separated the two germline ends. Germline assignment: CDR1 MGHRA and CDR2 YSYEKL. The CDR3 is 17 amino acids. Sequencing was performed on peripheral blood. The J gene is TRBJ2-5, the V gene TRBV4-1; possibly TRBD2 for D (5 bases). This TCR was sampled from a woman between 40 and 50 years old who had recovered from COVID-19. The CDR3 region is CASSQEPPSGRQETQYF. The CDR3, as DNA: TGCGCCAGCAGCCAAGAGCCGCCGAGCGGCAGACAAGAGACCCAGTACTTC.